These 30 T cell receptor beta chains were all obtained from the same sample, sequenced in a study of post-analysis software for immune sequencing data. Broader study findings: The five TRBV segments detected at higher frequency in patients than in controls included TRBV5-6, TRBV5-1 and TRBV20-1.

No antigen is known for these receptors. Each TCR beta cDNA library carried unique molecular identifiers. Each CDR3 protein is one row after TCRdb ran MiXCR on the PCR reads. The repertoire has around 200,000 distinct CDR3 sequences, around 29% of them found once; the top ten carry around 3.2%. The sequencing input was blood. The receptors stem from a girl between 2 and 17 years old with multiple sclerosis.

A few counts support this clonotype. The genes are TRBV20-1 and TRBJ2-5; TRBD2 might be the D (6 bases). Trimming took off 3 bases at V and 5 bases at J, with 13 bases between the two ends. Germline V gene lookup returns CDR1 DFQATT and CDR2 SNEGSKA (reference sequence). This CDR3 region has 13 residues. CDR3 amino acids: CSASGLPGETQYF. CDR3 DNA: TGCAGTGCTAGTGGACTACCTGGGGAGACCCAGTACTTC.

This clonotype was found a few times. The chain carries TRBV28 and TRBJ2-3; the D gene is possibly TRBD1 (6 bases). The CDR3 is 14 amino acids. The germline CDR1 and CDR2 sequences are MDHEN and SYDVKM. The CDR3 is CAIRRQGTTDTQYF. Written as DNA, the CDR3 is TGTGCTATCAGGCGGCAGGGGACCACAGATACGCAGTATTTT.

Ten or more counts support this clonotype. J is TRBJ2-7 and V is TRBV12-3 or TRBV12-4, with TRBD1 identical over 10 bases. This CDR3 contains 15 residues. V dropped 8 bases and J dropped 2; count of bases not matched to a gene: 9. CDR3 DNA sequence: TGTGCCAGCGGGTACGGGACAGGGGTTCCCTACGAGCAGTACTTC. This gives the protein CASGYGTGVPYEQYF.

About this clonotype: A much larger clone lies a single base off, so this may be a read error. The J gene is TRBJ2-4, the V gene TRBV4-2; the D gene is possibly TRBD2 (6 bases). The J call may be in error: the DNA end matches TRBJ2-7 better. The CDR3 has 14 amino acids. Germline V CDR1 and CDR2: LGHNA, YNFKEQ. CDR3 region: CANSQASVGGEQYF. CDR3 in DNA: TGTGCCAACAGCCAAGCTTCAGTCGGGGGCGAGCAGTACTTC.

This clonotype was seen only once. CDR3: CATSGTGGAGETQYF. The CDR3 DNA reads as TGTGCCACCAGTGGGACAGGGGGCGCCGGAGAGACCCAGTACTTC. This chain uses TRBV24-1 with TRBJ2-5, with 11 bases fitting TRBD1. Germline V CDR1 and CDR2: KGHDR, SFDVKD. This CDR3 spans 15 amino acids. V lost 5 bases to trimming and J lost 4 bases; unmatched junction nucleotides: 5.

The V gene is TRBV5-1, the J gene TRBJ2-1; tentatively, D is TRBD2 (6 bases). The germline CDR1 and CDR2 sequences are SGHRS and YFSETQ. The V gene lost 9 bases and the J gene lost 9 bases, with 22 bases spanning the gap. This CDR3 region has 14 residues. DNA for the CDR3: TGCGCCACCGAACCGGGTGACTGGCGGGGTGAGCAGTTCTTC. This codes for CATEPGDWRGEQFF.

This clonotype showed up many times. Here the CDR3 reads CASSPVGTTDTQYF. CDR3 in DNA: TGCGCCAGCAGCCCGGTCGGTACCACAGATACGCAGTATTTT. The V and J genes are TRBV5-1 and TRBJ2-3; no definite D call. This CDR3 comprises 14 residues. Germline assignment: CDR1 SGHRS and CDR2 YFSETQ. V gave up 4 bases and J gave up 2 bases, with 11 bases separating them. Full variable domain (remainder filled in from reference TRBV5-1 and TRBJ2-3): KAGVTQTPRYLIKTRGQQVTLSCSPISGHRSVSWYQQTPGQGLQFLFEYFSETQRNKGNFPGRFSGRQFSNSRSEMNVSTLELGDSALYLCASSPVGTTDTQYFGPGTRLTVL.

There are a few counts of this clonotype. V usage is TRBV12-3 or TRBV12-4 and J usage is TRBJ2-7; 7 bases line up with TRBD2. The ends lost 5 bases at V and 6 bases at J; junction bases unmatched: 7. The CDR3 consists of 13 residues. The CDR3 bases are TGTGCCAGCAGTGGGAGGGCCGGGGTCGAGCAGTACTTC. This codes for CASSGRAGVEQYF.

The table lists this clonotype with a few counts. The chain joins TRBV20-1 to TRBJ1-1, with D possibly matching TRBD1 (6 bases). CDR1 is DFQATT, CDR2 SNEGSKA, per germline (reference sequence). V lost 1 base and J lost 0, with 15 bases in between. CDR3 length: 16 amino acids. The CDR3 region is CSARVSRGRMNTEAFF. In DNA, the CDR3 is TGCAGTGCTAGAGTTAGCAGGGGCCGAATGAACACTGAAGCTTTCTTT.

Many counts were recorded for this clonotype. The gene calls are TRBV20-1 and TRBJ1-2; TRBD1 agrees at 9 bases. This CDR3 contains 13 residues. Trimming at V came to 6 bases and at J to 4 bases, leaving 6 bases not matched to a gene. Germline V gene lookup returns CDR1 DFQATT and CDR2 SNEGSKA (reference sequence). Written as DNA, the CDR3 is TGCAGTGCACCCGAGACAGGGGGCTATGGCTACACCTTC. Encoded protein: CSAPETGGYGYTF.

This chain uses TRBV2 with TRBJ1-1; D not resolved. The CDR3 has 11 residues. V was pared by 3 bases and J by 7 bases, with 6 bases between. CDR1 and CDR2 from the germline V gene are SNHLY and FYNNEI. The CDR3 bases are TGTGCCAGCAGTGATACACTTGAAGCTTTCTTT. Its protein is CASSDTLEAFF.

This clonotype was seen a handful of times. This rearrangement joins TRBV6-2 or TRBV6-3 to TRBJ1-1; no definite D call. Germline CDR1 is MNHEY and CDR2 is SVGEGT. This CDR3 has 11 amino acids. The V end lost 4 bases, the J end lost 5 bases, and 5 bases lay between the germline ends. CDR3 in DNA: TGTGCCAGCAGTTGGGGAACTGAAGCTTTCTTT. Amino acid sequence: CASSWGTEAFF.

This clonotype has at least ten counts. This chain joins TRBV7-9 and TRBJ2-6, with D uncertain. CDR3 size: 13 residues. Germline V CDR1 and CDR2: SEHNR, FQNEAQ (reference sequence). Trimming left V 5 bases short and J 2 bases short, with 4 bases between. CDR3 DNA: TGTGCCAGCAGCCCGCCTGGGGCCAACGTCCTGACTTTC. Residues: CASSPPGANVLTF. The whole variable domain, remainder taken from reference TRBV7-9 and TRBJ2-6, is DTGVSQNPRHKITKRGQNVTFRCDPISEHNRLYWYRQTLGQGPEFLTYFQNEAQLEKSRLLSDRFSAERPKGSFSTLEIQRTEQGDSAMYLCASSPPGANVLTFGAGSRLTVL.

V and J are TRBV20-1 and TRBJ2-5, with TRBD2 matching over 12 bases. CDR1 and CDR2 from the germline V gene are DFQATT and SNEGSKA (reference sequence). This CDR3 comprises 16 residues. V lost 0 bases and J lost 1; bases outside the gene matches: 3. The CDR3, as DNA: TGCAGTGCTAGAGAGACTAGCGGGGGACTCCAAGAGACCCAGTACTTC. This codes for CSARETSGGLQETQYF.

V usage is TRBV29-1 and J usage is TRBJ2-1; D might be TRBD2 (6 bases). The CDR3 consists of 13 residues. Germline CDR1 reads SQVTM; CDR2 reads ANQGSEA. V lost 7 bases and J 7 bases, leaving 17 bases between the germline ends. The CDR3 coding sequence is TGCAGCGGTGGAGGAGGGCCGGGGAATGAGCAGTTCTTC. Amino acid sequence: CSGGGGPGNEQFF.

This clonotype was picked up many times. This chain uses TRBV28 with TRBJ2-3; 8 bases are shared with TRBD2. The CDR3 covers 17 residues. Germline lookup yields CDR1 MDHEN and CDR2 SYDVKM. Trimming cost V 5 bases and J 2 bases; bases outside gene matches: 12. The CDR3 region has the DNA TGTGCCAGCAGTCCGGGAGGGGCTAGCGGGTTCACAGATACGCAGTATTTT. Encoded protein: CASSPGGASGFTDTQYF.

This chain links TRBV4-1 with TRBJ2-1; D unclear. The CDR3 consists of 16 residues. Germline CDR1 MGHRA, CDR2 YSYEKL. V was trimmed by 0 bases and J by 0 bases, leaving 9 bases between them. CDR3 sequence: CASSQDQAISYNEQFF. CDR3 sequence (DNA): TGCGCCAGCAGCCAAGATCAGGCTATCTCCTACAATGAGCAGTTCTTC.

At least ten counts were recorded for this clonotype. CDR3 nucleotides: TGTGCCAGCACCCTACGTGACCCGCAGACTGTCTACGAGCAGTACTTC. Its protein product is CASTLRDPQTVYEQYF. J is TRBJ2-7 and V is TRBV6-6, with D unclear. The V gene lost 7 bases and the J gene lost 3 bases, with 22 bases spanning the gap. Germline V gives CDR1 MNHNY, CDR2 SVGAGI (reference sequence). The CDR3 totals 16 residues.

This clonotype was detected a few times. The chain couples TRBV20-1 to TRBJ2-5; perhaps D is TRBD1 or TRBD2 (6 bases each). This CDR3 comprises 13 residues. V lost 3 bases to trimming and J lost 9 bases, with 17 bases between them. The V gene's germline CDR1 is DFQATT and CDR2 SNEGSKA (reference sequence). DNA of the CDR3: TGCAGTGCTAGTCCCGGGACTGAGGGGGCCCAGTACTTC. It specifies CSASPGTEGAQYF.

The genes are TRBV29-1 and TRBJ2-1, with 8 bases identical to TRBD1. Unmatched junction bases numbered 5, after V lost 6 bases and J lost 7 bases. Germline values: CDR1 SQVTM, CDR2 ANQGSEA. There are 12 residues in the CDR3. The CDR3 DNA follows: TGCAGCGTCCAGACAGGGGTTAATGAGCAGTTCTTC. Protein product: CSVQTGVNEQFF.

V is TRBV14 and J is TRBJ2-7; perhaps TRBD1 as D (5 bases). Trimming took 2 bases from V and 2 from J, leaving 16 bases between them. The CDR3 contains 16 residues. Per the germline V gene, CDR1 is SGHDN and CDR2 is FVKESK. The CDR3 sequence is CASSQRDRNTPYEQYF. CDR3 sequence (DNA): TGTGCCAGCAGCCAACGAGACAGAAACACTCCCTACGAGCAGTACTTC.

The chain has TRBV30 and TRBJ1-2; the match to TRBD1 covers 7 bases. The CDR3 has 13 residues. The junction had 7 bases not matched to a gene; V was cut back by 5 bases and J by 4 bases. Germline-derived CDR1 and CDR2 are GTSNPN and SVGIG (reference sequence). The CDR3 region is CAWDGQDLYGYTF. For the CDR3, the DNA is TGTGCCTGGGATGGACAGGACCTCTATGGCTACACCTTC.

This rearrangement joins TRBV12-3 or TRBV12-4 to TRBJ2-7; D is unclear. This CDR3 is 13 amino acids long. The V end lost 5 bases, the J end lost 1 base, and 9 bases lay between the germline ends. As DNA, the CDR3 is TGTGCCAGCAGTACCCTCTGGTCCTACGAGCAGTACTTC. As protein: CASSTLWSYEQYF.

This clonotype was counted between two and nine times. The chain joins TRBV28 to TRBJ1-4, with no clear D. Germline CDR1 MDHEN, CDR2 SYDVKM. The CDR3 sequence is 15 residues long. Trimming stripped 3 bases from V and 0 bases from J, with 8 bases between. CDR3 in DNA: TGTGCCAGCAGTTTCTCGTATTCAACTAATGAAAAACTGTTTTTT. Its protein is CASSFSYSTNEKLFF.

This clonotype has a count of ten or more. This chain uses TRBV5-5 with TRBJ2-1; 7 bases line up with TRBD2. The CDR3 extends over 15 amino acids. J was trimmed by 3 bases and V by 4 bases; bases with no gene match: 7. The germline V gene encodes CDR1 SGHKS and CDR2 YYEKEE (reference sequence). The CDR3 region is CASSQWTGGYNEQFF. The CDR3 region has the DNA TGTGCCAGCAGCCAATGGACGGGGGGCTACAATGAGCAGTTCTTC.

For this clonotype: Being one base from a much bigger clone, this may be a read error. V and J are TRBV7-9 and TRBJ2-7; D remains unclear. V gave up 5 bases and J gave up 4 bases, with 9 bases separating them. Looked up from germline, CDR1 is SEHNR and CDR2 is FQNEAQ (reference sequence). The CDR3 totals 12 residues. The chain's CDR3 is CASSPAKYEQYF. CDR3 DNA: TGTGCCAGCAGCCCCGCTAAATACGAGCAGTACTTC.

This clonotype came up many times. V usage is TRBV2 and J usage is TRBJ2-1; 11 bases are a match to TRBD2. With V trimmed by 6 bases and J by 3 bases, 19 bases remained unmatched. CDR1 SNHLY and CDR2 FYNNEI come from the germline V gene. This CDR3 spans 20 amino acids. Written as DNA, the CDR3 is TGTGCCAGCAGGCCAGGACTAGCGGGCGGGCCAACGGGTTACTACAATGAGCAGTTCTTC. Translated, it gives CASRPGLAGGPTGYYNEQFF.

This clonotype was counted ten times or more. The rearrangement joins TRBV7-3 to TRBJ2-1; weak D call: TRBD2 (6 bases). The length of the CDR3 is 15 residues. CDR1 is SGHTA and CDR2 is FQGTGA in the germline V gene. V lost 5 bases to trimming and J lost 2 bases, with 13 bases between them. This CDR3 reads CASSSWGETYNEQFF. The CDR3 nucleotides read TGTGCCAGCAGCAGTTGGGGGGAGACCTACAATGAGCAGTTCTTC.

This clonotype was seen only a few times. The gene calls are TRBV20-1 and TRBJ1-5; D remains ambiguous. The CDR3 spans 17 residues. Germline lookup yields CDR1 DFQATT and CDR2 SNEGSKA (reference sequence). The V and J ends lost 1 base and 0 bases respectively, with 16 bases between them. The CDR3 DNA sequence: TGCAGTGCTAGAGGGATACCTCGGAGTGATAGCAATCAGCCCCAGCATTTT. Translated: CSARGIPRSDSNQPQHF.

In this sample, this clonotype turned up a few times. J is TRBJ2-3 and V is TRBV28, with 12 bases fitting TRBD1. Trimming removed 6 bases from V and 8 bases from J; junction bases left unmatched: 6. There are 14 residues in the CDR3. The germline V gene encodes CDR1 MDHEN and CDR2 SYDVKM. The CDR3 protein is CASSGTGGRGTQYF. CDR3 in DNA: TGTGCCAGCAGCGGGACAGGGGGCCGCGGTACGCAGTATTTT.